The TCR beta chain under discussion was sequenced for a study of cytotoxic CD8 clonotypes in ibrutinib-treated CLL (dated by TCRdb to about 2021). As for the study more broadly: In this cohort, some 14 patients were treatment-naive and ten to twelve were relapsed/refractory, while some 17 had unmutated IGHV. Partial responses were observed in roughly 24 patients and complete responses in 2; after a median follow-up of about 69 months, remission was maintained in approximately 14 patients and progression was observed in some twelve. The response samples were drawn at a median of roughly twelve months into treatment, with a range of roughly 6 to 36 months. Longitudinal samples were available for about 30% of the 86 trial participants. On average, each sample yielded around 270,000 productive templates and tens of thousands of productive rearrangements. Cryopreserved peripheral blood mononuclear cells were collected at three points: before therapy, at response, and at either sustained remission or disease progression. Every sample from remission and from progressive disease was obtained while the patients were still on ibrutinib.

The time point label here, explained by the study, means: roughly 12 months on ibrutinib. About 2 micrograms of genomic DNA were extracted from cryopreserved PBMCs for TCR beta library preparation. Longitudinal blood samples from CLL patients receiving ibrutinib monotherapy were subjected to high-throughput TCR beta sequencing. The patients were enrolled in a single-center, open-label phase 2 trial of ibrutinib monotherapy. The goal of deep resolution MiSeq sequencing was a depth between 1 in 1 million and 1 in 200,000 T cells, and coverage averaged 10x per clonotype. The immunoSEQ hsTCRB Kit was used to generate TCR beta libraries. On the authors' methods: Data were analyzed with ImmunoSEQ Data Assistant and ImmunoSEQ Analyzer, with V, D and J genes assigned per IMGT definitions. Clonality, which ranges from 0 to 1, was calculated by subtracting the normalized Shannon entropy of productive rearrangement frequencies from one. Public clonotype analysis was restricted to overrepresented clonotypes comprising at least 0.05% of each patient's repertoire. Repertoires from some 14 age-matched healthy donors in immuneACCESS were used as clonality controls. TCRdb carries this immuneACCESS record with in-frame sequences only. Its versions omit some clonotypes, under half of them owing to an unresolved V gene in the studies checked, with the rest unexplained. D and trimming come from the DNA, and the V and J calls and clone size come from that table. The sample table contains 200,000 or so clones; only one count was recorded for roughly 77% of them. Around 5.9% of the sample comes from the top ten.

About this clone: Its binding antigen is unknown. One base away there is no much larger clone; base qualities are not given.

From the germline V gene, CDR1 is SGHRS and CDR2 is YFSETQ. V is trimmed back by 4 bases and J by 8 bases, and the junction contains 9 bases that no gene match accounts for. From the cysteine through the phenylalanine, the CDR3 covers 15 amino acids. Only the CDR3 part of the read is kept: 45 bases, read in frame from the first base. The full study reports these points: At baseline, clonality was higher than in age-matched healthy donors and showed a strong correlation with circulating CD8+ T-cell counts. Sampling times were not matched between patients in sustained remission and patients whose disease was progressing, and lymph node repertoires were not examined. At ibrutinib response clonality went up, during sustained remission it held steady, and at progression it dropped back toward baseline. Public clonotypes were rare and either shrank or stayed stable during treatment, and the rise in clonality at ibrutinib response reflected expansion of private clonotypes.

Recombination linked TRBV5-1 to TRBJ2-1; 10 bases in the middle match TRBD2. The sequence was collected from a human donor with chronic lymphocytic leukemia. Sequences were derived from PBMCs, sampled after 12 months of ibrutinib treatment. The DNA sequence is as follows: TGCGCCAGCAGCCCCGGACTAGCGGACCTCGATGAGCAGTTCTTC. Its amino acids are CASSPGLADLDEQFF.